One sample yielded the 20 T cell receptor beta chains listed below, sequenced in a study of shared clonotypes between healthy human individuals. Positively selected for CCR7, the CD45RO-negative cells used as naive CD8 cells excluded terminally differentiated effector memory CD45RA+ cells. Assay used: immunoSEQ multiplex PCR; TCRdb lists only in-frame clones, some missing. Altogether roughly 2 million clones are present, less than 95% being singletons, with the ten largest covering around 1.1%. Sequenced input: naive CD8+ T cells sorted from blood. Receptors were obtained from a man in his late teens or twenties in good health.

The chain couples TRBV5-4 to TRBJ1-4; TRBD1 agrees at 8 bases. The germline V gene has CDR1 SGHNT and CDR2 YYREEE (reference sequence). Unmatched junction bases numbered 4, after V lost 2 bases and J lost 10 bases. The CDR3 length is 13 residues. This chain's CDR3 is CASSFDTGGKLFF. The CDR3 DNA is TGTGCCAGCAGCTTTGACACAGGGGGAAAACTGTTTTTT.

A single count supports this clone. J is TRBJ2-3 and V is TRBV6-1; D remains unclear. The CDR3 is 11 residues long. Trimming took off 6 bases at V and 2 bases at J, with 3 bases between the two ends. In germline, CDR1 is MNHNS, CDR2 SASEGT. For the CDR3, the DNA is TGTGCCAGCAGGGACACAGATACGCAGTATTTT. Amino acids: CASRDTDTQYF.

The CDR3 loop is CASSQVSGGTDTQYF. The CDR3 coding sequence is TGCGCCAGCAGCCAAGTTTCGGGGGGAACAGATACGCAGTATTTT. The gene calls are TRBV4-3 and TRBJ2-3, with 7 bases fitting TRBD2. CDR1 and CDR2 (germline): LGHNA, YSLEER. This CDR3 is built from 15 residues. V lost 1 base and J lost 3; bases outside the gene matches: 4.

The rearrangement joins TRBV6-5 to TRBJ2-7; a weak D match, TRBD1 (5 bases). The CDR3 consists of 15 residues. Looked up from germline, CDR1 is MNHEY and CDR2 is SVGAGI. V was pared by 2 bases and J by 1 base, with 12 bases between. DNA of the CDR3: TGTGCCAGCAGTTACGGTCCAGGGTCTTCCTACGAGCAGTACTTC. It encodes CASSYGPGSSYEQYF.

The chain recombines TRBV11-2 with TRBJ1-4; unclear D gene. The length of the CDR3 is 16 residues. Deletions cut 5 bases from V and 0 bases from J, with 13 bases between. CDR1 is SGHAT and CDR2 is FQNNGV in the germline V gene. The CDR3 DNA is TGTGCCAGCAGCCAAACAGTTGGGGCAACTAATGAAAAACTGTTTTTT. This codes for CASSQTVGATNEKLFF.

The chain joins TRBV4-1 to TRBJ2-7; unclear D gene. Germline-derived CDR1 and CDR2 are MGHRA and YSYEKL. This CDR3 has 14 amino acids. The V end was cut by 0 bases, the J end by 0 bases, with 6 bases between. Written as DNA, the CDR3 is TGCGCCAGCAGCCAAGAACCCGCCTCCTACGAGCAGTACTTC. Translating gives CASSQEPASYEQYF.

The V call is TRBV2, the J call TRBJ1-2, with 7 bases aligning to TRBD1. Germline CDR1 reads SNHLY; CDR2 reads FYNNEI. CDR3 length equals 15 residues. V was clipped by 1 base and J by 4 bases; unmatched bases: 6. The CDR3 region is CASSEEHRGGYGYTF. CDR3 in DNA: TGTGCCAGCAGTGAAGAACACAGGGGTGGCTATGGCTACACCTTC.

J is TRBJ1-2 and V is TRBV6-5, with 10 bases aligning to TRBD1. This CDR3 has 16 amino acids. V gave up 1 base and J gave up 8 bases; unmatched junction bases: 10. Germline loops: CDR1 MNHEY, CDR2 SVGAGI. CDR3 residues: CASSYWETGGVQGYTF. The CDR3 bases are TGTGCCAGCAGTTACTGGGAGACAGGGGGCGTGCAAGGCTACACCTTC.

This rearrangement joins TRBV27 to TRBJ2-4; TRBD1 is a possible D gene (5 bases). Germline assignment: CDR1 MNHEY and CDR2 SMNVEV (reference sequence). The CDR3 extends over 14 amino acids. V shed 4 bases and J shed 9 bases, with 16 bases lying between them. In DNA form, the CDR3 reads TGTGCCAGCAGTTCCCTTGGGCAGGGCGGCATTCAGTACTTC. It translates to CASSSLGQGGIQYF.

Concerning this clone itself: Its ends do not fully match the called genes, so a read error is possible. The chain recombines TRBV6-1 with TRBJ1-5, with D possibly TRBD1 on 5 matching bases. Looked up from germline, CDR1 is MNHNS and CDR2 is SASEGT. The CDR3 is made up of 12 amino acids. For the CDR3, the DNA is TGTGCCAGCACTGAAAGGGGACAGCCCCAGCATTTT. This gives the protein CASTERGQPQHF.

This chain joins TRBV5-1 and TRBJ1-4; a possible D gene is TRBD1 (5 bases). There are 14 residues in the CDR3. The V end lost 4 bases, the J end lost 7 bases, and 14 bases lay between the germline ends. The germline CDR1 and CDR2 sequences are SGHRS and YFSETQ. The CDR3 sequence is CASSPGRDSEKLFF. CDR3 bases: TGCGCCAGCAGCCCAGGGCGCGACTCTGAAAAACTGTTTTTT.

The chain is built from TRBV27 and TRBJ2-7; D tentatively reads TRBD1 or TRBD2 (5 bases each). V dropped 5 bases and J dropped 0 bases, with 23 bases sitting between them. CDR1 is MNHEY and CDR2 is SMNVEV in the germline V gene (reference sequence). The CDR3 extends over 18 amino acids. Here the CDR3 DNA reads TGTGCCAGCAGTAGACTCCGGGACGGACCGATAAGCTCCTACGAGCAGTACTTC. Its protein is CASSRLRDGPISSYEQYF.

This rearrangement joins TRBV14 to TRBJ2-1; D remains ambiguous. Germline-derived CDR1 and CDR2 are SGHDN and FVKESK. This CDR3 comprises 11 residues. The V end lost 1 base, the J end lost 9 bases, and 4 bases lay between the germline ends. CDR3 region: CASSQGLEQFF. CDR3 DNA: TGTGCCAGCAGCCAAGGACTTGAGCAGTTCTTC.

CDR3: CATRPVAPGQGIYYEQYF. Written as DNA, the CDR3 is TGTGCCACCCGACCGGTTGCGCCGGGACAGGGGATTTACTACGAGCAGTACTTC. The genes are TRBV27 and TRBJ2-7; 10 bases match TRBD1. Germline lookup yields CDR1 MNHEY and CDR2 SMNVEV (reference sequence). Unmatched junction bases numbered 21, after V lost 10 bases and J lost 3 bases. The CDR3 is 18 residues long.

The chain carries TRBV9 and TRBJ2-1; 7 nucleotides line up with TRBD2. The CDR3 consists of 12 residues. Germline values: CDR1 SGDLS, CDR2 YYNGEE. Losses at the gene ends were 4 bases for V and 6 bases for J; bases not matched to a gene: 1. The CDR3 nucleotides are TGTGCCAGCAGCAGGGAGGGCAATGAGCAGTTCTTC. Translated: CASSREGNEQFF.

The chain is built from TRBV19 and TRBJ2-7; 8 nucleotides agree with TRBD1. Trimming removed 3 bases from V and 1 base from J; junction bases left unmatched: 5. Germline values: CDR1 LNHDA, CDR2 SQIVND (reference sequence). CDR3 length: 15 amino acids. As DNA, the CDR3 is TGTGCCAGTAGTATTGGGGACAGGATGTCCTACGAGCAGTACTTC. Amino acid sequence: CASSIGDRMSYEQYF.

This clone has only one observation. The chain couples TRBV7-9 to TRBJ1-4, with a tentative D call TRBD1 (6 bases). V lost 5 bases and J lost 2, with 12 bases in between. This CDR3 spans 15 amino acids. Germline V gene lookup returns CDR1 SEHNR and CDR2 FQNEAQ (reference sequence). The CDR3 region has the DNA TGTGCCAGCAGCGCACGGGACAACACTAATGAAAAACTGTTTTTT. It specifies CASSARDNTNEKLFF.

This clone has just one count. This chain connects TRBV14 to TRBJ2-3, with 9 nucleotides matching TRBD2. The germline V gene encodes CDR1 SGHDN and CDR2 FVKESK. Trimming removed 0 bases from V and 3 bases from J; junction bases left unmatched: 7. The CDR3 has 17 residues. The CDR3 bases are TGTGCCAGCAGCCAAGAGTGGTACCTAGCGGGAACAGATACGCAGTATTTT. Translating it yields CASSQEWYLAGTDTQYF.

Of note for this clone: Different DNA sequences within this sample yield the same CDR3. The chain uses TRBV27 and TRBJ2-7, with 8 nucleotides matching TRBD1. This CDR3 has 14 residues. Unmatched junction bases numbered 6, after V lost 5 bases and J lost 3 bases. Germline V gives CDR1 MNHEY, CDR2 SMNVEV (reference sequence). The CDR3 sequence is CASSLSDRVYEQYF. The CDR3 DNA follows: TGTGCCAGCAGTCTCTCGGACAGGGTCTACGAGCAGTACTTC.

The chain is built from TRBV19 and TRBJ2-5; no firm D call. The CDR3 is made up of 13 amino acids. Germline V gene lookup returns CDR1 LNHDA and CDR2 SQIVND (reference sequence). V was cut by 3 bases and J by 4 bases, with 9 bases left in between. CDR3: CASSIQISETQYF. DNA for the CDR3: TGTGCCAGTAGTATCCAGATATCAGAGACCCAGTACTTC.